This TCR beta chain was identified during a study of monozygotic twins with inflammatory bowel disease. Each CDR3 protein gets one entry in TCRdb, which reprocessed the 5' RACE reads and gives no DNA. The sample spans 300,000 to 350,000 distinct CDR3 sequences; the ten largest clones claim under 2.5%. Study-level points and caveats: Especially with disease activity, IBD patients had fewer clonotypes in common with others than healthy twins did.

The CDR3 totals 15 residues. Germline V gene sequence: CDR1 SGHRS, CDR2 YFSETQ. About this clonotype: Its antigen is not known.

The rearrangement links TRBV5-1 to TRBJ1-1. This clonotype originated in a human donor with ulcerative colitis or Crohn's disease, or a healthy co-twin of an affected twin (not recorded which). Sequenced material: blood. CDR3 residues: CASSLEQPEDTEAFF. The full variable domain, completed using reference TRBV5-1 and TRBJ1-1, is KAGVTQTPRYLIKTRGQQVTLSCSPISGHRSVSWYQQTPGQGLQFLFEYFSETQRNKGNFPGRFSGRQFSNSRSEMNVSTLELGDSALYLCASSLEQPEDTEAFFGQGTRLTVV.